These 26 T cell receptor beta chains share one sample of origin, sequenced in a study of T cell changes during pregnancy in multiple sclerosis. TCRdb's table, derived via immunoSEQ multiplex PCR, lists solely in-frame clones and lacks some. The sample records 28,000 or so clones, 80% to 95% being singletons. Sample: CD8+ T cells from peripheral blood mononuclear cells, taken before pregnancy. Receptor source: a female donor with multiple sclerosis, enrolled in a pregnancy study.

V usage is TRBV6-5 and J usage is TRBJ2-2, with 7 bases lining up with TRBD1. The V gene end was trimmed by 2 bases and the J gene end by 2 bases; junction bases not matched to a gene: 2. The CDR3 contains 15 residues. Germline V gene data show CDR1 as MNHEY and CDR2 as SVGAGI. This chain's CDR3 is CASSYTGENTGELFF. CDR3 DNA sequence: TGTGCCAGCAGTTACACAGGGGAAAACACCGGGGAGCTGTTTTTT.

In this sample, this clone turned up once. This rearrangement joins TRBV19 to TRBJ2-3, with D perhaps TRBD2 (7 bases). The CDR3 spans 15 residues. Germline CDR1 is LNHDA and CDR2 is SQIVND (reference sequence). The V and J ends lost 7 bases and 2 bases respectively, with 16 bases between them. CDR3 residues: CASKSQGTNTDTQYF. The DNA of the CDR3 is TGTGCCAGTAAATCCCAGGGGACTAACACAGATACGCAGTATTTT.

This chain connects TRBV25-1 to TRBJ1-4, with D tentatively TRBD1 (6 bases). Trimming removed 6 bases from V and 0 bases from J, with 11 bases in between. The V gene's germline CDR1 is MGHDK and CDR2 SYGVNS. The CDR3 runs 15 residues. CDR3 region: CASSEGVSTNEKLFF. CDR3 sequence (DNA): TGTGCCAGCAGCGAGGGGGTCTCAACTAATGAAAAACTGTTTTTT.

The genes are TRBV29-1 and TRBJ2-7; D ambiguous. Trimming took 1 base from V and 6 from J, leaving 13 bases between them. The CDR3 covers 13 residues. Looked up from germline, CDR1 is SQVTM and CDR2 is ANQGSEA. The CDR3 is CSVEAVGVSEQYF. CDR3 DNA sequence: TGCAGCGTTGAAGCGGTTGGAGTATCCGAGCAGTACTTC.

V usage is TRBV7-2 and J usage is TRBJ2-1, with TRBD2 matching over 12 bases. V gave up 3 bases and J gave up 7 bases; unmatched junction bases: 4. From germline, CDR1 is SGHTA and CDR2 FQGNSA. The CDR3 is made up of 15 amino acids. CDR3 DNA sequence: TGTGCCAGCAGCTTGACTAGCGGGAGTGGGAATGAGCAGTTCTTC. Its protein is CASSLTSGSGNEQFF.

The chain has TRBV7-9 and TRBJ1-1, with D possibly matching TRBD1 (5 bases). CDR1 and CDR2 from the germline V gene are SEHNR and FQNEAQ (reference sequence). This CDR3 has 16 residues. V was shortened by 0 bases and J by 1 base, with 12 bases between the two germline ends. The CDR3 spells CASSLALDTPNTEAFF. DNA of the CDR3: TGTGCCAGCAGCTTAGCGCTGGACACACCGAACACTGAAGCTTTCTTT.

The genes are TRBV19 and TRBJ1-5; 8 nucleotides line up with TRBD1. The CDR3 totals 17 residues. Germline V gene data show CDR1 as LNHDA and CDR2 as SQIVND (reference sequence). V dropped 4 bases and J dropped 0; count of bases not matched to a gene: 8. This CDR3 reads CASSTSQDRDSNQPQHF. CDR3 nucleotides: TGTGCCAGTAGTACCTCCCAGGACAGGGATAGCAATCAGCCCCAGCATTTT.

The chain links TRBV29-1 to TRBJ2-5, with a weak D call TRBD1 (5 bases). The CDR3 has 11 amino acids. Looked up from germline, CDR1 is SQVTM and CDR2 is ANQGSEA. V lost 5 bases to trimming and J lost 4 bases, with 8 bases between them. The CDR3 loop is CSVSGSETQYF. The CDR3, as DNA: TGCAGCGTTTCAGGGTCAGAGACCCAGTACTTC. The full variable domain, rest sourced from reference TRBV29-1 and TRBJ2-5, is SAVISQKPSRDICQRGTSLTIQCQVDSQVTMMFWYRQQPGQSLTLIATANQGSEATYESGFVIDKFPISRPNLTFSTLTVSNMSPEDSSIYLCSVSGSETQYFGPGTRLLVL.

The CDR3 region is CASSHPGDRDLTGELFF. In nucleotides, the CDR3 is TGCGCCAGCAGCCACCCAGGGGACAGGGATCTCACCGGGGAGCTGTTTTTT. V and J are TRBV4-1 and TRBJ2-2, with 9 bases lining up with TRBD1. V shed 3 bases and J 4 bases; nucleotides not matched to a gene: 9. CDR1 is MGHRA, CDR2 YSYEKL, per germline. This CDR3 region has 17 residues.

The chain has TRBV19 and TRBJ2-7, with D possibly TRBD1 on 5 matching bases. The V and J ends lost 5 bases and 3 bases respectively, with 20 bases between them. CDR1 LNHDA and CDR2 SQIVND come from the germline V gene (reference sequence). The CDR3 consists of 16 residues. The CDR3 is CASSAGPQGSSYEQYF. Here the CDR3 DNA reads TGTGCCAGTAGTGCCGGGCCCCAGGGATCTAGCTACGAGCAGTACTTC.

CDR3 sequence: CASSALAEGPYEQYF. CDR3 DNA sequence: TGTGCCAGCAGTGCGCTAGCGGAGGGGCCCTACGAGCAGTACTTC. This chain joins TRBV6-1 and TRBJ2-7, with TRBD2 identical over 7 bases. This CDR3 has 15 amino acids. The junction had 8 bases not matched to a gene; V was cut back by 4 bases and J by 2 bases. Germline CDR1 is MNHNS and CDR2 is SASEGT.

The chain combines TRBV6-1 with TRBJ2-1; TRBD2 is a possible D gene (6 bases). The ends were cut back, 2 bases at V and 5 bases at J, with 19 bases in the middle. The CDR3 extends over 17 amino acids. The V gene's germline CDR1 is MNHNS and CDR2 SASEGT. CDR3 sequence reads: CASSELKYGRIDNEQFF. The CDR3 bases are TGTGCCAGCAGTGAACTCAAATACGGGAGAATCGACAATGAGCAGTTCTTC.

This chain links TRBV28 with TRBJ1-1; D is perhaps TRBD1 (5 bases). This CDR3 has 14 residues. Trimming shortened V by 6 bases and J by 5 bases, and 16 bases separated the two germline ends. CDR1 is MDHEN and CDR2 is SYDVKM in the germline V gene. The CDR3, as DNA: TGTGCCAGCAGAAGAGACTGGGGGGAGACTGAAGCTTTCTTT. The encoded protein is CASRRDWGETEAFF.

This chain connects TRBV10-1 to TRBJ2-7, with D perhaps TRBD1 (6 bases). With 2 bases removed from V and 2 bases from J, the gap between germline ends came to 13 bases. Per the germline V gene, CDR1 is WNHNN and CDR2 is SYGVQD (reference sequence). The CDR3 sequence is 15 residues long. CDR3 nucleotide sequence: TGCGCCAGCAGTGAGCTCAGGACAGATACCTACGAGCAGTACTTC. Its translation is CASSELRTDTYEQYF.

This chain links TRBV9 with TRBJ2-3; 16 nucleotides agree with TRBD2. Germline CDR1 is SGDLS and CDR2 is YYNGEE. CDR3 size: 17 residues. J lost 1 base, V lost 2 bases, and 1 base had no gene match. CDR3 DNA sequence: TGTGCCAGCAGCGTCGGGACTAGCGGGGGGGGCACAGATACGCAGTATTTT. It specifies CASSVGTSGGGTDTQYF.

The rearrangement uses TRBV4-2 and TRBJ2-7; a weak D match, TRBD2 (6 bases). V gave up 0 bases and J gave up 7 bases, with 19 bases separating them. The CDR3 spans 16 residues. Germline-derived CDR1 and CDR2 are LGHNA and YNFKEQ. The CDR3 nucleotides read TGTGCCAGCAGCCAAGATGGCGGGAACCCGCCGGGGGAGCAGTACTTC. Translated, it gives CASSQDGGNPPGEQYF.

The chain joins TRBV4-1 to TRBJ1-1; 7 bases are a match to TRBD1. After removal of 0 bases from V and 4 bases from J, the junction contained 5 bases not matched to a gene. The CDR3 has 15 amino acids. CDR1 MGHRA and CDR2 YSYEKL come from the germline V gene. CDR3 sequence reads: CASSQEDRDTTEAFF. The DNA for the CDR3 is TGCGCCAGCAGCCAAGAAGACAGGGACACCACTGAAGCTTTCTTT.

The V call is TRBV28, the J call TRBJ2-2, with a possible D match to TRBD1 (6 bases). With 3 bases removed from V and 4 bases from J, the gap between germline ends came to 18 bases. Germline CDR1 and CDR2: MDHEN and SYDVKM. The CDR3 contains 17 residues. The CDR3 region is CASSLFPGTRGTGELFF. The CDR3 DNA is TGTGCCAGCAGTTTGTTTCCTGGGACACGGGGCACCGGGGAGCTGTTTTTT. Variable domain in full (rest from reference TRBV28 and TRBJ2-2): DVKVTQSSRYLVKRTGEKVFLECVQDMDHENMFWYRQDPGLGLRLIYFSYDVKMKEKGDIPEGYSVSREKKERFSLILESASTNQTSMYLCASSLFPGTRGTGELFFGEGSRLTVL.

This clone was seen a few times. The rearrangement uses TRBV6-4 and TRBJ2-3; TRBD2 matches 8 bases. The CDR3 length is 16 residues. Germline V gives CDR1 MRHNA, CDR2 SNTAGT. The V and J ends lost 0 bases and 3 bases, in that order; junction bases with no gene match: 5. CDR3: CASSDSGGAGTDTQYF. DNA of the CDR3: TGTGCCAGCAGTGACTCCGGGGGGGCTGGGACAGATACGCAGTATTTT.

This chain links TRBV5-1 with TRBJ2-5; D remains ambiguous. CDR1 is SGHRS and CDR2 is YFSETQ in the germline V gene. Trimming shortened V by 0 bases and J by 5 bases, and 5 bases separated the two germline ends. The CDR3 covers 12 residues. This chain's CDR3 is CASSLAMETQYF. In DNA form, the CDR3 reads TGCGCCAGCAGCTTGGCAATGGAGACCCAGTACTTC.

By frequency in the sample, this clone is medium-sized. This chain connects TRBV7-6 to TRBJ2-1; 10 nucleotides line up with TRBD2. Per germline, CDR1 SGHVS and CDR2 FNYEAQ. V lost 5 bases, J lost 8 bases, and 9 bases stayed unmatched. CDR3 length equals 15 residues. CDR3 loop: CASSPRASGSDEQFF. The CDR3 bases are TGTGCCAGCAGCCCCCGGGCTAGCGGGAGTGATGAGCAGTTCTTC.

CDR3 loop: CASSQQGNQPQHF. CDR3 coding DNA: TGTGCCAGCAGTCAACAGGGTAATCAGCCCCAGCATTTT. This rearrangement joins TRBV27 to TRBJ1-5; D possibly corresponds to TRBD1 (6 bases). CDR1 and CDR2 (germline): MNHEY, SMNVEV (reference sequence). The CDR3 has 13 amino acids. The ends were cut back, 5 bases at V and 4 bases at J, with 9 bases in the middle.

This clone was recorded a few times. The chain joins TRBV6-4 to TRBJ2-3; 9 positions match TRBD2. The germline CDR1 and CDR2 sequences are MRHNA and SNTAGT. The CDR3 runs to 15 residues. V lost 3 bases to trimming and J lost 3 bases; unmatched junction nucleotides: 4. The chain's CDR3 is CASSEGSGSTDTQYF. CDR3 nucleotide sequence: TGTGCCAGCAGTGAAGGTAGCGGGAGTACAGATACGCAGTATTTT.

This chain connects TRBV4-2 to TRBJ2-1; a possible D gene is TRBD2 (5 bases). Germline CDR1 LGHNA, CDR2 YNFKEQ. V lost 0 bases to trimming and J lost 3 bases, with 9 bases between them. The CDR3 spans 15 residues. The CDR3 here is CASSQDNGNYNEQFF. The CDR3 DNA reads TGTGCCAGCAGCCAAGATAACGGGAACTACAATGAGCAGTTCTTC.

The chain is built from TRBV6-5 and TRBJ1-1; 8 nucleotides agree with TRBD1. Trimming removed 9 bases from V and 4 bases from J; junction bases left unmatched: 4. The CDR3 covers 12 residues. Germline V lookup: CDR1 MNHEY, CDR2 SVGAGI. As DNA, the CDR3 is TGTGCCAGTCGACAGGGGAGCACTGAAGCTTTCTTT. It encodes CASRQGSTEAFF.

As DNA, the CDR3 is TGTGCCAGCAGTTTATATGGGGGCCGCACAGATACGCAGTATTTT. This translates into CASSLYGGRTDTQYF. The rearrangement uses TRBV28 and TRBJ2-3, with D perhaps matching TRBD1 (6 bases). CDR1 and CDR2 (germline): MDHEN, SYDVKM. The V end lost 1 base, the J end lost 1 base, and 9 bases lay between the germline ends. This CDR3 contains 15 residues.